The TCR beta chain under discussion was sequenced for a study of blood T cell repertoires in COVID-19. Study-wide context: The samples span acute and convalescent COVID-19 from the United States, Italy and Spain. From T cells, B-cell-depleted T cells, or PBMCs came the material, which was cDNA or gDNA.

The data were produced by immunoSEQ multiplex PCR, yet TCRdb's version contains in-frame clones alone and is incomplete. The sample has about 320,000 clones, about 90% seen once; the top ten hold about 5%. This CDR3 region has 14 residues. Germline trimming cut 9 bases from V and 3 bases from J; bases unmatched to any gene: 8. Germline CDR1 reads MDHEN; CDR2 reads SYDVKM. Participants came from some 26 US areas, aged roughly 18 to 95 years. Donors in Cohort 3 who had recovered were those with two negative PCRs, healthcare professional clearance, or resolution of their symptoms. This receptor was identified in a man aged 25 to 40 who had recovered from COVID-19. The chain employs TRBV28 and TRBJ2-7; 10 bases match TRBD1. The sample was PBMCs or T cells enriched from blood (not recorded which). CDR3 amino acids: CASQRQGAFYEQYF. For the CDR3, the DNA is TGTGCCAGTCAACGACAGGGGGCATTCTACGAGCAGTACTTC.